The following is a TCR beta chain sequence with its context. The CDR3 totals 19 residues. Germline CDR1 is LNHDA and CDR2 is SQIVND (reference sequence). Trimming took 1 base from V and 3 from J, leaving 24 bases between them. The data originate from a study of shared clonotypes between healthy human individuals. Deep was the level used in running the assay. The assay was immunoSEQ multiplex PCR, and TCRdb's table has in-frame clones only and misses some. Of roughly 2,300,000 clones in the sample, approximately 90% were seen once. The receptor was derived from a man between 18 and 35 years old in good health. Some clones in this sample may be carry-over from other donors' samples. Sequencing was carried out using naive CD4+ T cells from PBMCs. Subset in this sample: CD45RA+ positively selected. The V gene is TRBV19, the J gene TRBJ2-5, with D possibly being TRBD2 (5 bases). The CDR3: CASSIARGAVRAAEETQYF. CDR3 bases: TGTGCCAGTAGTATAGCTCGGGGTGCGGTGCGCGCGGCTGAAGAGACCCAGTACTTC.